A selection of T cell receptor beta chains follows, all from one sample in a study of blood T cells in healthy people across ages. TCRdb reprocessed the 5' RACE reads with MiXCR, giving one entry per CDR3 protein. The sample contains 1.5 million to 1.8 million distinct CDR3 sequences, 35% to 45% of which appear only once. Sequencing used blood. Receptors originate from a woman aged 18-35 years in good health. CDR3s include the opening cysteine and the closing phenylalanine or tryptophan. The D gene is left open where the match is weak. Rows give clone size only sometimes, using once, few, many, or a class for an expanded clone.

d_call	v_call	clone_size	j_call	cdr3_nt	cdr3_aa
.	TRBV4-3	.	TRBJ2-2	TGCGCCAGCAGCCAAGATCCCGACAGTCCTCTCACCGGGGAGCTGTTTTTT	CASSQDPDSPLTGELFF
TRBD2	TRBV7-2	few	TRBJ2-3	TGTGCCAGCAGCATAATAGCGGGGGGGTTCACAGATACGCAGTATTTT	CASSIIAGGFTDTQYF
.	TRBV5-1	.	TRBJ1-5	TGCGCCAGCAGCTTGGAAGGGACTGGGGGTCAGCCCCAGCATTTT	CASSLEGTGGQPQHF
.	TRBV21-1	once	TRBJ2-7	TGTGCCAGCAGCAAAGGGGACCAGGGGAACCTAACCTACGAGCAGTACTTC	CASSKGDQGNLTYEQYF
.	TRBV12-3/TRBV12-4	many	TRBJ2-3	TGTGCCAGCAGTTTAGGAGGTTACGGCACAGATACGCAGTATTTT	CASSLGGYGTDTQYF
.	TRBV11-2	.	TRBJ2-1	TGTGCCAGCAGCCACGATAAATACAGGGGAGGCGAGTTCTTC	CASSHDKYRGGEFF
.	TRBV10-3	.	TRBJ2-5	TGTGCCATCAGTGGCATGGACCCAGGGATGGAGACCCAGTACTTC	CAISGMDPGMETQYF
.	TRBV20-1	few	TRBJ1-1	TGCAGTGCTAGCATGGGGAACACTGAAGCTTTCTTT	CSASMGNTEAFF
.	TRBV12-3/TRBV12-4	.	TRBJ2-7	TGTGCCAGCAGTTTAACTGGGATGGGCACCTACAATGAGCAGTACTTC	CASSLTGMGTYNEQYF
TRBD1	TRBV7-2	few	TRBJ2-3	TGTGCCAGCACCCGGGACAGGACCAGCACAGATACGCAGTATTTT	CASTRDRTSTDTQYF
.	TRBV10-3	once	TRBJ1-1	TGTGCCATCAGTGAGTCGTTGATGCCTGAAGCTTTCTTT	CAISESLMPEAFF
.	TRBV29-1	.	TRBJ2-5	TGCAGCGTTGCTCGAGAAACTAGACAGACCCAGTACTTC	CSVARETRQTQYF
.	TRBV10-3	.	TRBJ2-3	TGTGCCATCAGTGAGCACGGAGGGATGGTAGATACGCAGTATTTT	CAISEHGGMVDTQYF
.	TRBV6-5	.	TRBJ1-2	TGTGCCAGCAGTCCCAACAGGGACATATATGGCTACACCTTC	CASSPNRDIYGYTF
.	TRBV12-3/TRBV12-4	few	TRBJ2-1	TGTGCCAGCAGTTCTGACGATGTCCCCGGCTCCTACAATGAGCAGTTCTTC	CASSSDDVPGSYNEQFF
TRBD2	TRBV7-9	few	TRBJ2-1	TGTGCCAGCAGCTTAGCCCTAGCGGGAGGTCCCTACAATGAGCAGTTCTTC	CASSLALAGGPYNEQFF
.	TRBV2	.	TRBJ2-1	TGTGCCAGCAGTCGCTTCGTGGGTGAGCAGTTCTTC	CASSRFVGEQFF
.	TRBV7-9	.	TRBJ1-4	TGTGCCAGCAGCCCAGGCGTTGATGAAAAACTGTTTTTT	CASSPGVDEKLFF
.	TRBV19	few	TRBJ1-1	TGTGCCAGTAGTGCAGGGGTGGGAACTGAAGCTTTCTTT	CASSAGVGTEAFF
.	TRBV13	.	TRBJ1-5	TGTGCCAGCAGCTTCAGGGAAAGCAATCAGCCCCAGCATTTT	CASSFRESNQPQHF
.	TRBV9	.	TRBJ2-5	TGTGCCAGCAGCGTAGGTGGGGCCGTGGGGACCCAGTACTTC	CASSVGGAVGTQYF
TRBD2	TRBV28	.	TRBJ2-7	TGTGCCAGCAGCCGCTTGGGGGGGGTCTCCTACGAGCAGTACTTC	CASSRLGGVSYEQYF
.	TRBV27	.	TRBJ2-7	TGTGCCAGCAGTGTCACGGTGAACTACGAGCAGTACTTC	CASSVTVNYEQYF
TRBD2	TRBV9	.	TRBJ2-3	TGTGCCAGCAGCGCGTATAGCGGGGGGACCACAGATACGCAGTATTTT	CASSAYSGGTTDTQYF
TRBD2	TRBV6-2/TRBV6-3	.	TRBJ2-7	TGTGCCAGCAGTTACGTTTCTAGCGGGGAGACAAACCACTACGAGCAGTACTTC	CASSYVSSGETNHYEQYF
.	TRBV9	.	TRBJ1-3	TGTGCCAGCAGCCCCAGGACGGGCTCTGGAAACACCATATATTTT	CASSPRTGSGNTIYF
TRBD2	TRBV30	.	TRBJ2-3	TGTGCCTCCCGGACTAGCGGATTTAGCACAGATACGCAGTATTTT	CASRTSGFSTDTQYF
.	TRBV6-2/TRBV6-3	.	TRBJ2-2	TGTGCCAGCAGTTCCCCTCTAGTAATCGGGGAGCTGTTTTTT	CASSSPLVIGELFF
.	TRBV27	few	TRBJ1-6	TGTGCCAGCAGTTTATCCCAAGGGGGGTATAATTCACCCCTCCACTTT	CASSLSQGGYNSPLHF
.	TRBV4-3	.	TRBJ2-3	TGCGCCAGCAGCCAAGATTCTGGAGATACGCAGTATTTT	CASSQDSGDTQYF
TRBD1	TRBV7-9	few	TRBJ2-3	TGTGCCAGCAGTTACGGACAGGGTTTGCCAGATACGCAGTATTTT	CASSYGQGLPDTQYF